This T cell receptor (beta chain) was recorded in a study of shared clonotypes between healthy human individuals. The wider study: The study enrolled a couple of women and a few men aged 18 to 49. Study-wide points: The low donor count limited represented genetic and exposure-history diversity.

Several immunoSEQ plates held equal portions of the genomic DNA taken from each subset. Sorted-subset replicate PCRs used 200 ng DNA, some 33,000 T cell genomes. Generated by immunoSEQ multiplex PCR, the TCRdb table keeps only in-frame clones and is missing some. Of 550,000 to 850,000 clones in the sample, roughly 70% are singletons; the top ten hold 1.5% to 2%. With respect to this clone: Antigen specificity is unknown.

The length of the CDR3 is 17 residues. Trimming removed 8 bases at V and 0 bases at J, with 17 bases between. CDR1 is LNHNV, CDR2 YYDKDF, per germline (reference sequence). This TCR came from a woman younger than 45 in good health. Sequenced input: memory CD4+ T cells sorted from blood. The subset: CD45RA-negative fraction. The chain combines TRBV15 with TRBJ2-6; D not certain. The CDR3 is CATAVERLISGANVLTF. The CDR3 DNA reads as TGTGCCACCGCCGTCGAGAGGTTGATCTCTGGGGCCAACGTCCTGACTTTC.